The entry that follows covers one T cell receptor (beta chain) sequence. The record originates from a study of control samples from healthy donors and cancer patients. Germline CDR1 reads SGHNT; CDR2 reads YENEEA. CDR3 length: 14 residues. The ends were cut back, 5 bases at V and 6 bases at J, with 17 bases in the middle. The protocol was immunoSEQ multiplex PCR, while the TCRdb copy is restricted to in-frame clones and leaves out a portion. There are around 250,000 clones in the sample; roughly 87% occur only once, and about 14% lies in the top ten. The chain couples TRBV11-3 to TRBJ2-7; D is unresolved. The sequence was collected from a woman between 55 and 75 years old with lung cancer. The sample taken for sequencing was PBMCs. This CDR3 reads CASSQTWANGEQYF. The CDR3 bases are TGTGCCAGCAGCCAGACCTGGGCGAATGGCGAGCAGTACTTC.